Below are 31 T cell receptor beta chains sequenced from a single sample in a study of beta chain features in type 1 diabetes. As every portion of the isolated RNA was reverse transcribed, the sequencing read expressed TCRB transcripts. Libraries were prepared by immunoSEQ multiplex PCR; TCRdb keeps only in-frame clonotypes and omits some of them. The sample records a few hundred thousand clones, 9.6% being singletons. Study-level results: Type 1 diabetes patients had TCRB CDR3s that were shorter (moderately but significantly so) in all four CD4+ subsets.

Their antigens remain unidentified. Sequencing was performed on central memory CD4+ T cells from blood. These receptors all stem from a man between 25 and 39 years old with type 1 diabetes.

The chain uses TRBV7-9 and TRBJ2-1; D might be TRBD1 or TRBD2, each matching 5 bases. The V gene lost 3 bases and the J gene lost 2 bases, with 14 bases spanning the gap. This CDR3 spans 16 amino acids. CDR1 and CDR2 (germline): SEHNR, FQNEAQ (reference sequence). CDR3 DNA sequence: TGTGCCAGCAGCTTGGCAACCGGGACCACCTACAATGAGCAGTTCTTC. This codes for CASSLATGTTYNEQFF.

Points on this clone: Possible read error: a much larger clone is one base away. V is TRBV11-3 and J is TRBJ1-1, with no clear D. This CDR3 has 13 residues. Trimming cost V 0 bases and J 1 base, with 3 bases left between them. CDR1 and CDR2 from the germline V gene are SGHNT and YENEEA. CDR3 in amino acids: CASSLERNTEAFF. CDR3 nucleotide sequence: TGTGCCAGCAGCTTAGAAAGGAACACTGAAGCTTTCTTT.

In its sample, this clone was seen many times. The gene calls are TRBV15 and TRBJ2-3; D is possibly TRBD1 (6 bases). There are 15 residues in the CDR3. Germline values: CDR1 LNHNV, CDR2 YYDKDF (reference sequence). Trimming shortened V by 2 bases and J by 2 bases, and 11 bases separated the two germline ends. CDR3 protein: CATSRRTVATDTQYF. CDR3 DNA: TGTGCCACCAGCAGACGGACAGTCGCCACAGATACGCAGTATTTT.

The V call is TRBV7-3, the J call TRBJ2-1, with a tentative D call TRBD2 (6 bases). In germline, CDR1 is SGHTA, CDR2 FQGTGA. The CDR3 loop spans 15 amino acids. V was pared by 3 bases and J by 5 bases, with 14 bases between. The CDR3 DNA is TGTGCCAGCAGCTTTTCTAGCGCCTTAAACAATGAGCAGTTCTTC. Its protein product is CASSFSSALNNEQFF.

This clone was observed at least ten times. The chain joins TRBV10-3 to TRBJ2-3; TRBD1 might be the D (6 bases). V lost 7 bases and J lost 5, with 16 bases in between. Germline V gene lookup returns CDR1 ENHRY and CDR2 SYGVKD. The CDR3 totals 14 residues. The CDR3 DNA sequence: TGTGCCATCATGGGGCAGGGGCGCGGAGATACGCAGTATTTT. It codes for CAIMGQGRGDTQYF.

The chain recombines TRBV6-6 with TRBJ2-7, with D possibly TRBD2 on 6 matching bases. The V end was cut by 6 bases, the J end by 2 bases, with 14 bases between. Germline CDR1 is MNHNY and CDR2 is SVGAGI (reference sequence). The CDR3 contains 14 residues. CDR3 DNA sequence: TGTGCCAGCAGCCTGCGGGACGGTCCCTACGAGCAGTACTTC. As protein: CASSLRDGPYEQYF.

This chain connects TRBV6-1 to TRBJ2-3; D is possibly TRBD1 (5 bases). Germline V gene sequence: CDR1 MNHNS, CDR2 SASEGT. This CDR3 spans 14 amino acids. Trimming removed 8 bases from V and 0 bases from J, with 12 bases in between. CDR3 region: CASQSAGSTDTQYF. CDR3 sequence (DNA): TGTGCCAGCCAGTCCGCAGGGAGCACAGATACGCAGTATTTT.

This clone was seen many times. The chain joins TRBV7-8 to TRBJ2-7; D call uncertain. V was pared by 3 bases and J by 2 bases, with 8 bases between. The CDR3 is made up of 13 amino acids. CDR1 is SGHVS and CDR2 is FQNEAQ in the germline V gene. CDR3 in amino acids: CASSFAGAYEQYF. The CDR3 nucleotides are TGTGCCAGCAGCTTTGCTGGAGCCTACGAGCAGTACTTC.

This clone occurred a few times. The sample holds other DNA sequences that translate to the same CDR3. CDR3 region: CASSLSNEQFF. In DNA, the CDR3 is TGTGCCAGCAGTTTGAGCAATGAGCAGTTCTTC. This rearrangement joins TRBV6-1 to TRBJ2-1; D gene uncertain. Germline CDR1 MNHNS, CDR2 SASEGT. The CDR3 runs to 11 residues. V was trimmed by 5 bases and J by 6 bases, leaving 5 bases between them.

The CDR3 DNA follows: TGTGCCAGCAGCTTAACGGAATCTTACGAGCAGTACTTC. Protein: CASSLTESYEQYF. The V call is TRBV7-3, the J call TRBJ2-7; D call uncertain. Germline V gene sequence: CDR1 SGHTA, CDR2 FQGTGA. V was cut by 0 bases and J by 4 bases, with 7 bases left in between. The length of the CDR3 is 13 residues.

The CDR3 DNA is TGTGCCAGCAGCTTGCGCGTTGATGAAAAACTGTTTTTT. This codes for CASSLRVDEKLFF. This rearrangement joins TRBV5-4 to TRBJ1-4; D is uncertain. CDR3 length: 13 amino acids. Germline V gene sequence: CDR1 SGHNT, CDR2 YYREEE (reference sequence). V lost 1 base and J lost 6, with 7 bases in between.

The CDR3 spells CASSLQAREIRLYGYTF. In nucleotides, the CDR3 is TGTGCCAGCAGCTTACAGGCCAGGGAAATTCGACTCTATGGCTACACCTTC. The V call is TRBV7-9, the J call TRBJ1-2; weak D call: TRBD1 (5 bases). Germline-derived CDR1 and CDR2 are SEHNR and FQNEAQ (reference sequence). The V end was cut by 2 bases, the J end by 4 bases, with 20 bases between. CDR3 length: 17 residues.

This clone was observed at least ten times. The sample contains more than one DNA sequence encoding this CDR3. The genes are TRBV2 and TRBJ1-5; TRBD1 matches at 7 bases. With V trimmed by 5 bases and J by 5 bases, 6 bases remained unmatched. The germline V gene encodes CDR1 SNHLY and CDR2 FYNNEI. The length of the CDR3 is 14 residues. CDR3 DNA sequence: TGTGCCAGCAGTCGGCAGGGGGGCGATCAGCCCCAGCATTTT. Amino acids: CASSRQGGDQPQHF.

This chain joins TRBV19 and TRBJ1-5; D perhaps matches TRBD1 (5 bases). CDR1 is LNHDA and CDR2 is SQIVND in the germline V gene (reference sequence). V shed 7 bases and J shed 1 base, with 11 bases lying between them. The CDR3 is 14 amino acids. The CDR3 region is CASTEQESNQPQHF. CDR3 in DNA: TGTGCCAGTACCGAACAGGAGAGCAATCAGCCCCAGCATTTT.

The rearrangement links TRBV4-2 to TRBJ1-4; D unresolved. This CDR3 spans 13 amino acids. Germline assignment: CDR1 LGHNA and CDR2 YNFKEQ. Trimming took 5 bases from V and 5 from J, leaving 9 bases between them. The CDR3 sequence is CASSLYKNEKLFF. CDR3 DNA: TGTGCCAGCAGCTTATACAAGAATGAAAAACTGTTTTTT.

This clone was seen a few times. This chain joins TRBV14 and TRBJ2-3; perhaps TRBD1 as D (6 bases). V lost 4 bases to trimming and J lost 4 bases, with 15 bases between them. This CDR3 comprises 15 residues. Germline CDR1 is SGHDN and CDR2 is FVKESK. The CDR3 nucleotides read TGTGCCAGCAGCCCCCGTCGCAGGGGAGCAGATACGCAGTATTTT. As protein: CASSPRRRGADTQYF.

The chain joins TRBV28 to TRBJ1-1, with D possibly TRBD1 on 6 matching bases. The V end was cut by 6 bases, the J end by 8 bases, with 13 bases between. Per germline, CDR1 MDHEN and CDR2 SYDVKM. The CDR3 contains 12 residues. The CDR3 here is CASSLDRKEAFF. The DNA for the CDR3 is TGTGCCAGCAGCCTTGACAGGAAAGAAGCTTTCTTT.

The chain carries TRBV5-1 and TRBJ2-7; TRBD1 might be the D (6 bases). Germline V gives CDR1 SGHRS, CDR2 YFSETQ. Trimming cost V 0 bases and J 6 bases, with 13 bases left between them. The CDR3 length is 14 residues. DNA for the CDR3: TGCGCCAGCAGCTTGGGACAGGAAGGGCTCGAGCAGTACTTC. Its protein is CASSLGQEGLEQYF.

This chain links TRBV5-1 with TRBJ2-2; no reliable D call. This CDR3 comprises 16 residues. Germline V lookup: CDR1 SGHRS, CDR2 YFSETQ. Between the trimmed V and J ends, which lost 0 bases and 1 base, there was a span of 10 bases. The CDR3 sequence: CASSLVEVRNTGELFF. CDR3 nucleotides: TGCGCCAGCAGCTTGGTTGAGGTTAGGAACACCGGGGAGCTGTTTTTT.

This clone was detected a few times. The chain combines TRBV27 with TRBJ1-1; weak D call: TRBD1 (6 bases). Trimming removed 3 bases from V and 9 bases from J, with 20 bases in between. This CDR3 is built from 15 residues. Germline V gene lookup returns CDR1 MNHEY and CDR2 SMNVEV (reference sequence). The CDR3: CASSLGGRAESKAFF. The CDR3 nucleotides read TGTGCCAGCAGTTTGGGGGGGCGGGCGGAGAGTAAAGCTTTCTTT.

The CDR3 spells CASGSGLAGQETQYF. In DNA, the CDR3 is TGTGCTAGTGGTTCGGGACTAGCGGGACAAGAGACCCAGTACTTC. The rearrangement uses TRBV12-5 and TRBJ2-5; 13 nucleotides match TRBD2. The V and J ends lost 4 bases and 2 bases, in that order; junction bases with no gene match: 1. Per the germline V gene, CDR1 is LGHNT and CDR2 is FRNRAP. The CDR3 sequence is 15 residues long.

V usage is TRBV19 and J usage is TRBJ2-2; D is undetermined. Germline V CDR1 and CDR2: LNHDA, SQIVND (reference sequence). The length of the CDR3 is 14 residues. Trimming shortened V by 8 bases and J by 6 bases, and 16 bases separated the two germline ends. The CDR3 is CASSKEVAAGELFF. CDR3 bases: TGTGCCAGTTCGAAGGAAGTCGCGGCCGGGGAGCTGTTTTTT.

This clone was counted at least ten times. One end of the junction is discordant with germline, which a read error may explain. The gene calls are TRBV20-1 and TRBJ1-5; D is unresolved. Germline CDR1 is DFQATT and CDR2 is SNEGSKA (reference sequence). The CDR3 extends over 10 amino acids. The CDR3 sequence is CSASTQAQHF. CDR3 DNA: TGCAGTGCTTCTACTCAGGCCCAGCATTTT.

This clone has more than one count but fewer than ten. J is TRBJ2-3 and V is TRBV2; weak D call: TRBD2 (6 bases). This CDR3 spans 14 amino acids. CDR1 and CDR2 from the germline V gene are SNHLY and FYNNEI. V dropped 4 bases and J dropped 7 bases, with 15 bases sitting between them. In nucleotides, the CDR3 is TGTGCCAGCAGTGCGGACGGGGGACTGAATACGCAGTATTTT. It is translated as CASSADGGLNTQYF.

CDR3 residues: CASGSWFGELFF. For the CDR3, the DNA is TGTGCTAGTGGTTCGTGGTTCGGGGAGCTGTTTTTT. The rearrangement joins TRBV12-5 to TRBJ2-2; D is ambiguous. Germline V gene data show CDR1 as LGHNT and CDR2 as FRNRAP. The CDR3 sequence is 12 residues long. V was shortened by 4 bases and J by 7 bases, with 7 bases between the two germline ends. The full variable domain, its missing parts supplied by reference TRBV12-5 and TRBJ2-2, is DARVTQTPRHKVTEMGQEVTMRCQPILGHNTVFWYRQTMMQGLELLAYFRNRAPLDDSGMPKDRFSAEMPDATLATLKIQPSEPRDSAVYFCASGSWFGELFFGEGSRLTVL.

This clone has a handful of counts. The genes are TRBV29-1 and TRBJ2-5, with D perhaps being TRBD1 or TRBD2 (7 bases each). CDR3 length equals 13 residues. The germline V gene has CDR1 SQVTM and CDR2 ANQGSEA. V lost 7 bases, J lost 5 bases, and 17 bases lay in between. CDR3 sequence (DNA): TGCAGCGCTCTTTACAGGGGAGGGGAGACCCAGTACTTC. Its protein product is CSALYRGGETQYF.

The chain is built from TRBV7-2 and TRBJ2-4; TRBD2 matches at 13 bases. CDR1 and CDR2 from the germline V gene are SGHTA and FQGNSA. The CDR3 runs to 16 residues. V lost 3 bases and J lost 5; bases outside the gene matches: 4. CDR3 nucleotides: TGTGCCAGCAGCTTCAGCACTAGCGGGAGGGAAAACATTCAGTACTTC. This translates into CASSFSTSGRENIQYF.

This clone was counted a few times. The J gene is TRBJ2-5, the V gene TRBV5-6; TRBD2 matches at 8 bases. Losses at the gene ends were 0 bases for V and 5 bases for J; bases not matched to a gene: 6. The CDR3 is 15 residues long. Germline values: CDR1 SGHDT, CDR2 YYEEEE. The CDR3 coding sequence is TGTGCCAGCAGCTTGGAATTAGCGGGAATGGAGACCCAGTACTTC. It specifies CASSLELAGMETQYF.

The sample holds a few counts of this clone. The rearrangement links TRBV6-5 to TRBJ2-1; D gene unclear. V lost 4 bases, J lost 5 bases, and 6 bases lay in between. Germline V gene sequence: CDR1 MNHEY, CDR2 SVGAGI. The CDR3 is made up of 12 amino acids. CDR3 nucleotides: TGTGCCAGCAGTTCCACCGACAATGAGCAGTTCTTC. It translates to CASSSTDNEQFF.

This sequence joins TRBV27 and TRBJ2-6; 12 bases are a match to TRBD1. Germline CDR1 MNHEY, CDR2 SMNVEV (reference sequence). The CDR3 is 18 amino acids. Trimming cost V 2 bases and J 2 bases; bases outside gene matches: 4. The CDR3 loop is CASSLRDRGRAGANVLTF. DNA for the CDR3: TGTGCCAGCAGTTTACGGGACAGGGGGCGTGCTGGGGCCAACGTCCTGACTTTC.

The CDR3 DNA reads as TGTGCCAGCAGATTGGGGGGGCCCAGTTTTTACGAGCAGTACTTC. It is translated as CASRLGGPSFYEQYF. This chain links TRBV27 with TRBJ2-7, with D perhaps matching TRBD2 (7 bases). The germline gives CDR1 MNHEY, CDR2 SMNVEV (reference sequence). Trimming shortened V by 6 bases and J by 4 bases, and 19 bases separated the two germline ends. CDR3 length: 15 amino acids.